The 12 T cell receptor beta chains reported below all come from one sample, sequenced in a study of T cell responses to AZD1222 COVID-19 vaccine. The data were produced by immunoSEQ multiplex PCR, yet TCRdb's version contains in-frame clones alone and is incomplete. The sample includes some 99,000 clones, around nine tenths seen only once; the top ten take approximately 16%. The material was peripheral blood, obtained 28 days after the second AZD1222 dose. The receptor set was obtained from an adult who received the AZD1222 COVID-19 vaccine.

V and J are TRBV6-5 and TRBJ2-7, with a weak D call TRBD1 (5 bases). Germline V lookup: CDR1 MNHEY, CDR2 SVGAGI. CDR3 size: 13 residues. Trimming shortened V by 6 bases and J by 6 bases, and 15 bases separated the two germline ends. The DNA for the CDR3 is TGTGCCAGCAGCCGTGACAGCATATTCGAGCAGTACTTC. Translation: CASSRDSIFEQYF.

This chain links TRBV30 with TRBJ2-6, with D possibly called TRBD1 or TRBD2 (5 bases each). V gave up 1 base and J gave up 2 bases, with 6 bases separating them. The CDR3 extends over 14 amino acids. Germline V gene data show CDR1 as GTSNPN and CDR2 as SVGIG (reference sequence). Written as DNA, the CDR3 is TGTGCCTGGAGTGGGGGGACTGGGGCCAACGTCCTGACTTTC. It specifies CAWSGGTGANVLTF.

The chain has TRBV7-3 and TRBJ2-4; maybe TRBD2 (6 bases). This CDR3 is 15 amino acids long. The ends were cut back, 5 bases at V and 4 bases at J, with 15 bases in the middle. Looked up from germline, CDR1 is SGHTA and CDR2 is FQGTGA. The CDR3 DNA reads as TGTGCCAGCAGCCCTACCCCCGGGACTAAAAACATTCAGTACTTC. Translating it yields CASSPTPGTKNIQYF.

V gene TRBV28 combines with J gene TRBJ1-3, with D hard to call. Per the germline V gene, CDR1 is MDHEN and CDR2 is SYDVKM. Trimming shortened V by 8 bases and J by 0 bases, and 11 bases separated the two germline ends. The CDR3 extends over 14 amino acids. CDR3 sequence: CASHSALSGNTIYF. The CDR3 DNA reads TGTGCCAGCCACAGCGCCCTCTCTGGAAACACCATATATTTT.

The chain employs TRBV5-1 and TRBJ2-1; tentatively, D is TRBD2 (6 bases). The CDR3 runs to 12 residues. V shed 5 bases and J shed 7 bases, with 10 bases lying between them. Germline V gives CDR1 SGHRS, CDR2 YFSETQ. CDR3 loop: CASRGLSNEQFF. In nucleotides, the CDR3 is TGCGCCAGCAGGGGACTTTCGAATGAGCAGTTCTTC.

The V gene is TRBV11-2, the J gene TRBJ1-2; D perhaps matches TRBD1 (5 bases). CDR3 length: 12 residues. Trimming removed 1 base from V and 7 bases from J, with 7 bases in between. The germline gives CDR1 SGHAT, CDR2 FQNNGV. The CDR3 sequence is CASSLGQFGYTF. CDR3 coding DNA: TGTGCCAGCAGCTTAGGACAGTTTGGCTACACCTTC.

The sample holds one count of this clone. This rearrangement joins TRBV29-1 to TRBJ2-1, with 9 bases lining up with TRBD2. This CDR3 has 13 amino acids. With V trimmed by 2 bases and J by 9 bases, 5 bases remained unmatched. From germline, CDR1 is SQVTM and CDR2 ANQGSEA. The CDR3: CSVELAGGGEQFF. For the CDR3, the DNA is TGCAGCGTTGAATTGGCGGGAGGGGGTGAGCAGTTCTTC.

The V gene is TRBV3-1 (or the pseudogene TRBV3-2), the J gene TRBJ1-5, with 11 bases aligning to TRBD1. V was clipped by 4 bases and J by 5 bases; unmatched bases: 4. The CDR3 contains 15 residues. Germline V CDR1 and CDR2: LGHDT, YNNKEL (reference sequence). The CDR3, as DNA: TGTGCCAGCAGCCCGGGGACAGGGGGATATCAGCCCCAGCATTTT. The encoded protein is CASSPGTGGYQPQHF.

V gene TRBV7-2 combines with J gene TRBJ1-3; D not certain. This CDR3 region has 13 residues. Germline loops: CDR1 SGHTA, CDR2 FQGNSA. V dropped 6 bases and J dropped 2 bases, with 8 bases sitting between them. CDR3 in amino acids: CASSLITGNTIYF. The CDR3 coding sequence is TGTGCCAGCAGTCTTATAACTGGAAACACCATATATTTT.

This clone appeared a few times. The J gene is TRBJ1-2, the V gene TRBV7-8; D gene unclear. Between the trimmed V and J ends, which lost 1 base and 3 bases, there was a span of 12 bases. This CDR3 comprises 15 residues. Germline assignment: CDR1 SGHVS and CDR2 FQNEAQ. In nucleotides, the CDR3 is TGTGCCAGCAGCTTAGTCCCGGCAGCCTACTATGGCTACACCTTC. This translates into CASSLVPAAYYGYTF.

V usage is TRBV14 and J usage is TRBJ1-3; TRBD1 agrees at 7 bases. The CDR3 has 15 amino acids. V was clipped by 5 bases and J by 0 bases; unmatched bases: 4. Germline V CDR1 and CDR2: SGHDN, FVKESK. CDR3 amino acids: CASSYDRASGNTIYF. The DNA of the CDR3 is TGTGCCAGCAGCTACGACAGGGCCTCTGGAAACACCATATATTTT.

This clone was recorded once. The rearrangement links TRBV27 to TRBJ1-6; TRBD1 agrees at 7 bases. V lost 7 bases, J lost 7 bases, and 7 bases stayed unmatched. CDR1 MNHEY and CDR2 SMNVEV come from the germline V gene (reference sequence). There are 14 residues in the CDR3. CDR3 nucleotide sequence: TGTGCCAGCAACGCCGGGACAGAAAATTCACCCCTCCACTTT. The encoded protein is CASNAGTENSPLHF.